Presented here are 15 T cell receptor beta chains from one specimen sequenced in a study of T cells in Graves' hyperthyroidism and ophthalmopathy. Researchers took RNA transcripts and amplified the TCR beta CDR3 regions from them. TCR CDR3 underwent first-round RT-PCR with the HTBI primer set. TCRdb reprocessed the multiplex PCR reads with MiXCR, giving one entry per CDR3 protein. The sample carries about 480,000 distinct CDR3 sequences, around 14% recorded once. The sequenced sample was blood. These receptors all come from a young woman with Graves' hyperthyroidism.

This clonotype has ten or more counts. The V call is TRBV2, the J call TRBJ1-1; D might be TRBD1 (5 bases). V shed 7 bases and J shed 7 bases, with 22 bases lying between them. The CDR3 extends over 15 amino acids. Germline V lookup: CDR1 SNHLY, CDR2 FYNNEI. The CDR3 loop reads CASNFQAGRAFEAFF. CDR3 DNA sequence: TGTGCCAGCAACTTTCAGGCGGGGCGGGCCTTTGAAGCTTTCTTT.

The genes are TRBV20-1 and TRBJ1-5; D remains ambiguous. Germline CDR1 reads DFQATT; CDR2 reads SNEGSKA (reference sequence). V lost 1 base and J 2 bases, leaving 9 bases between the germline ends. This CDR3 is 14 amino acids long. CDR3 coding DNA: TGCAGTGCTAGAGTGGGGAGAGGCAATCAGCCCCAGCATTTT. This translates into CSARVGRGNQPQHF.

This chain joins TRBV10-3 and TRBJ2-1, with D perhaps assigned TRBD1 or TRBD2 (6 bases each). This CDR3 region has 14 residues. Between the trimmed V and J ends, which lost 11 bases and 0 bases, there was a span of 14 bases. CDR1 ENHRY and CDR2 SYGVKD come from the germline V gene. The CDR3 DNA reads TGTGCCCACAGGGCCGGGAGCTCCTACAATGAGCAGTTCTTC. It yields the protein CAHRAGSSYNEQFF.

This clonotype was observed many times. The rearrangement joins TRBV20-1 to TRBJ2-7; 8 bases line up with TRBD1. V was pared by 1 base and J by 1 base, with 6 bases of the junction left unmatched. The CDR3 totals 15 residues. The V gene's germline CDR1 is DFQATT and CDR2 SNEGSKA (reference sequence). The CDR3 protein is CSARGLDRESYEQYF. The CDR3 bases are TGCAGTGCTAGAGGCCTGGACAGGGAGTCCTACGAGCAGTACTTC.

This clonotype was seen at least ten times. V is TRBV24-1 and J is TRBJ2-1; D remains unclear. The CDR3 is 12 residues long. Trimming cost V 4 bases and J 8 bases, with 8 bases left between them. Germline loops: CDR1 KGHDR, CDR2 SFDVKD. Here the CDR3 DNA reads TGTGCCACCAGTGACCTCTCGGATGAGCAGTTCTTC. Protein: CATSDLSDEQFF.

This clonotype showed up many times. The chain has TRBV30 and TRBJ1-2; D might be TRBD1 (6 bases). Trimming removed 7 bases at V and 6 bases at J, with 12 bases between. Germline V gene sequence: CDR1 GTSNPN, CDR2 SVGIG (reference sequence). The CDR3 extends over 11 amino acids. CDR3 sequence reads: CALTTGNGYTF. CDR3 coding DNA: TGTGCCTTAACCACAGGGAATGGCTACACCTTC.

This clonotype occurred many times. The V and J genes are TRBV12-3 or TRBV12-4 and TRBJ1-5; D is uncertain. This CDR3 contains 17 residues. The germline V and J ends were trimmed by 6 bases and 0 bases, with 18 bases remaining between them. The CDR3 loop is CASSLRPSGRSNQPQHF. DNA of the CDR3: TGTGCCAGCAGCCTCCGTCCCTCAGGTCGTAGCAATCAGCCCCAGCATTTT.

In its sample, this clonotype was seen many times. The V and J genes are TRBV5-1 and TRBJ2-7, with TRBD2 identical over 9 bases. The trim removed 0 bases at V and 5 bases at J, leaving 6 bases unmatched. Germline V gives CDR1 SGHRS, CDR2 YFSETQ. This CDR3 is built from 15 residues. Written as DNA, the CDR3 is TGCGCCAGCAGCTTGGATAGCGGGAGCACCGACGAGCAGTACTTC. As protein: CASSLDSGSTDEQYF.

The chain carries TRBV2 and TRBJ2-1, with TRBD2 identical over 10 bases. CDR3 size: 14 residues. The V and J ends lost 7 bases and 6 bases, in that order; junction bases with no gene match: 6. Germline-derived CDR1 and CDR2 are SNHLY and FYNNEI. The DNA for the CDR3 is TGTGCCAGCATTCTAGGGACTAGCGCCAATGAGCAGTTCTTC. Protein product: CASILGTSANEQFF.

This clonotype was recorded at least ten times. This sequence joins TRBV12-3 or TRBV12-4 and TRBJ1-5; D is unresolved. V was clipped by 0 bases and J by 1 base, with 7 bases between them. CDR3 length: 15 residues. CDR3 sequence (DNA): TGTGCCAGCAGTTTAGCTAGAGGGAGCAATCAGCCCCAGCATTTT. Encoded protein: CASSLARGSNQPQHF.

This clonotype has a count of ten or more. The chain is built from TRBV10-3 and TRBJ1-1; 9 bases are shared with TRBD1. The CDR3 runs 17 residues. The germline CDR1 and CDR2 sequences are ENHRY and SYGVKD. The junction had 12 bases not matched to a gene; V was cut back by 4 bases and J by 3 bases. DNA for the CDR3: TGTGCCATCAGTGGACAGGGGGTGGTCATTAGGGACACTGAAGCTTTCTTT. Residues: CAISGQGVVIRDTEAFF.

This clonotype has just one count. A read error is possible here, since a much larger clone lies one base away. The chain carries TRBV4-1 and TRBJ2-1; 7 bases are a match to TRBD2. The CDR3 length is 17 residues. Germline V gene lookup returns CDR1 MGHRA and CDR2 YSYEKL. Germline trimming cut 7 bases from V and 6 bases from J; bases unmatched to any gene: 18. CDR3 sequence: CASNWRGSLGGRNEQFF. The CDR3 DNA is TGCGCCAGCAACTGGCGCGGGAGCTTAGGAGGACGCAATGAGCAGTTCTTC.

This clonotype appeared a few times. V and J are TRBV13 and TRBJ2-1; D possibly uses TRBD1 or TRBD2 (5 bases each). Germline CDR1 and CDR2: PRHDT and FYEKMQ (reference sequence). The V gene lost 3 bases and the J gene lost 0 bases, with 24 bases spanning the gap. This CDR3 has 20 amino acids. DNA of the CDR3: TGTGCCAGCAGCTTTTACGGGCTTAATCTTGGGGGAAGCTCCTACAATGAGCAGTTCTTC. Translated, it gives CASSFYGLNLGGSSYNEQFF.

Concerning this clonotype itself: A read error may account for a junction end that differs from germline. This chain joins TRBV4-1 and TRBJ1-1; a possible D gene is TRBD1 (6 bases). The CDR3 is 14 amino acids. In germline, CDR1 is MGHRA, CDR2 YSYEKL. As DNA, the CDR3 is TGCGCCAGCAGCGGCGGAACTTGGGACACCGAAGCTTTCTTT. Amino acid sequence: CASSGGTWDTEAFF.

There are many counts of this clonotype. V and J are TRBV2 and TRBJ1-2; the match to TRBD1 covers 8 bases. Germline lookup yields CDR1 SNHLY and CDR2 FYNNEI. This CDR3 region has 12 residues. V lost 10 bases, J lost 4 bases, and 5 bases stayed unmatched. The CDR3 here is CAIQGAAYGYTF. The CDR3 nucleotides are TGTGCCATCCAGGGGGCAGCCTATGGCTACACCTTC.